This T cell receptor beta chain was obtained from a study of lymphopenia after photon versus proton radiotherapy. Study-wide findings and caveats: Only patients who died were analyzed for survival; proton advantage is unproven. A bigger post-nadir fall in TCR diversity correlated inversely with survival time in deceased patients. Photon-treated patients lost naive T cells and TCR diversity; proton-treated stayed stable. After the lymphocyte nadir, photon-treated repertoires showed oligoclonal expansion, especially of CD8+ Temra cells.

Using immunoSEQ multiplex PCR, the repertoire was profiled, and TCRdb retains in-frame clones only, with some absent. The sample shows around 150,000 clones, approximately 86% of them seen only once. In germline, CDR1 is MNHEY, CDR2 SMNVEV (reference sequence). With 8 bases removed from V and 6 bases from J, the gap between germline ends came to 15 bases. The CDR3 is made up of 13 amino acids. This clone has a single count. Its target is not known. This receptor was obtained from a man aged 45-65 years with gastric cancer. Sequenced here: peripheral blood, sampled from a patient treated with photon-based radiotherapy. V usage is TRBV27 and J usage is TRBJ2-3; D is uncertain. CDR3 loop: CASPTDCTDTQYF. In DNA, the CDR3 is TGTGCCAGCCCAACGGATTGTACGGATACGCAGTATTTT.